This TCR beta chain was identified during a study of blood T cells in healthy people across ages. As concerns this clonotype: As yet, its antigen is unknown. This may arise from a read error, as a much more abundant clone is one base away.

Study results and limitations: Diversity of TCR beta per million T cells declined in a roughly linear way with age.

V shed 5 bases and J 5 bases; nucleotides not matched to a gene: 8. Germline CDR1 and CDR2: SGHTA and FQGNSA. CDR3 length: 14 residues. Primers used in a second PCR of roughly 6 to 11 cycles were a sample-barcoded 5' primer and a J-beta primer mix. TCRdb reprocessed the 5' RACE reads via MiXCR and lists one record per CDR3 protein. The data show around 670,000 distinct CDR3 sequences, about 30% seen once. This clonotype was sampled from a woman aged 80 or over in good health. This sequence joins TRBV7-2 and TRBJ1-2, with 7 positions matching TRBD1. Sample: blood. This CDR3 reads CASSPLGQPYGYTF. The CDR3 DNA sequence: TGTGCCAGCAGCCCATTGGGACAGCCGTATGGCTACACCTTC.